The 25 T cell receptor beta chains in this list originate from one sample, sequenced in a study of blood T cell repertoires in COVID-19. The method was immunoSEQ multiplex PCR; TCRdb's version includes in-frame clones alone and lacks a portion of them. The sample holds roughly 200,000 clones, roughly 90% seen once. Sequenced sample: peripheral blood. The receptors were sampled from a woman between 40 and 50 years old who had recovered from COVID-19.

The gene calls are TRBV10-3 and TRBJ2-7, with 8 positions matching TRBD2. Germline loops: CDR1 ENHRY, CDR2 SYGVKD. This CDR3 is built from 13 residues. With 11 bases clipped from V and 1 base from J, the junction kept 7 bases outside the gene matches. The CDR3 loop reads CASSGGLSYEQYF. In DNA, the CDR3 is TGTGCCTCTTCGGGAGGGCTTTCCTACGAGCAGTACTTC.

This clone showed up just once. J is TRBJ1-5 and V is TRBV2; perhaps TRBD1 as D (6 bases). Trimming left V 4 bases short and J 6 bases short, with 13 bases between. The germline CDR1 and CDR2 sequences are SNHLY and FYNNEI. The CDR3 is 14 residues long. The CDR3 loop reads CASSVEGEGQPQHF. The CDR3 DNA reads TGTGCCAGCAGTGTAGAGGGGGAAGGTCAGCCCCAGCATTTT. The variable domain in full, completed from reference TRBV2 and TRBJ1-5, reads EPEVTQTPSHQVTQMGQEVILRCVPISNHLYFYWYRQILGQKVEFLVSFYNNEISEKSEIFDDQFSVERPDGSNFTLKIRSTKLEDSAMYFCASSVEGEGQPQHFGDGTRLSIL.

The V and J genes are TRBV5-6 and TRBJ2-1; 15 bases map to TRBD2. V gave up 2 bases and J gave up 6 bases; unmatched junction bases: 6. The V gene's germline CDR1 is SGHDT and CDR2 YYEEEE. The CDR3 totals 17 residues. The CDR3 region has the DNA TGTGCCAGCAGCTTTGGACTAGCGGGAGGGAGTGGCAATGAGCAGTTCTTC. Protein product: CASSFGLAGGSGNEQFF.

The chain links TRBV18 to TRBJ1-6; D uncertain. Germline assignment: CDR1 KGHSH and CDR2 LQKENI. The V and J ends lost 2 bases and 4 bases respectively, with 9 bases between them. This CDR3 spans 15 amino acids. CDR3: CASSPRRDYNSPLHF. CDR3 DNA: TGTGCCAGCTCACCAAGGCGGGATTATAATTCACCCCTCCACTTT.

The V gene is TRBV14, the J gene TRBJ2-1; the D gene is possibly TRBD2 (5 bases). Germline loops: CDR1 SGHDN, CDR2 FVKESK. The ends were cut back, 2 bases at V and 2 bases at J, with 13 bases in the middle. The CDR3 consists of 16 residues. CDR3 DNA sequence: TGTGCCAGCAGCCAACTAGGACTCGTCGCCTACAATGAGCAGTTCTTC. This sequence encodes CASSQLGLVAYNEQFF. The whole variable domain, filled in from reference TRBV14 and TRBJ2-1, reads EAGVTQFPSHSVIEKGQTVTLRCDPISGHDNLYWYRRVMGKEIKFLLHFVKESKQDESGMPNNRFLAERTGGTYSTLKVQPAELEDSGVYFCASSQLGLVAYNEQFFGPGTRLTVL.

The chain has TRBV28 and TRBJ2-1, with D tentatively TRBD1 (5 bases). Germline CDR1 and CDR2: MDHEN and SYDVKM. The ends were cut back, 6 bases at V and 7 bases at J, with 13 bases in the middle. The CDR3 is made up of 13 amino acids. The CDR3, as DNA: TGTGCCAGCAGGCGGACAAACGGAAATGAGCAGTTCTTC. Encoded protein: CASRRTNGNEQFF.

This clone showed up just once. This chain connects TRBV2 to TRBJ2-7, with D possibly TRBD2 on 6 matching bases. The CDR3 is 16 residues long. Germline loops: CDR1 SNHLY, CDR2 FYNNEI. V shed 0 bases and J shed 0 bases, with 12 bases lying between them. CDR3 nucleotide sequence: TGTGCCAGCAGTGAAGCGCCGGGGGTCAGCTCCTACGAGCAGTACTTC. It encodes CASSEAPGVSSYEQYF.

This clone has just a few counts. The V gene is TRBV5-1, the J gene TRBJ1-1; D perhaps matches TRBD1 (6 bases). The V gene lost 0 bases and the J gene lost 8 bases, with 11 bases spanning the gap. The germline gives CDR1 SGHRS, CDR2 YFSETQ. The CDR3 is 13 residues long. CDR3 bases: TGCGCCAGCAGCTTGGTGTCCGGGACAGAAGCTTTCTTT. It encodes CASSLVSGTEAFF.

The CDR3 DNA is TGTGCCAGCAGCGTAGCCGGGACACCGGAAGAGACCCAGTACTTC. Encoded protein: CASSVAGTPEETQYF. V usage is TRBV9 and J usage is TRBJ2-5, with a possible D match to TRBD1 (6 bases). The V gene's germline CDR1 is SGDLS and CDR2 YYNGEE. The CDR3 is made up of 15 amino acids. V dropped 0 bases and J dropped 3 bases, with 12 bases sitting between them.

The genes are TRBV5-4 and TRBJ1-2, with TRBD1 as a possible D gene (6 bases). V dropped 5 bases and J dropped 10 bases, with 18 bases sitting between them. Germline CDR1 reads SGHNT; CDR2 reads YYREEE (reference sequence). The length of the CDR3 is 13 residues. The CDR3: CASRSRQAWDYTF. DNA for the CDR3: TGTGCCAGCAGGAGCCGACAGGCCTGGGACTACACCTTC.

The V call is TRBV6-2 or TRBV6-3, the J call TRBJ2-7; 7 bases agree with TRBD2. Germline V gives CDR1 MNHEY, CDR2 SVGEGT. The CDR3 has 14 amino acids. Germline trimming cut 0 bases from V and 2 bases from J; bases unmatched to any gene: 1. The CDR3 protein is CASSYSGRAYEQYF. The CDR3 DNA is TGTGCCAGCAGTTACTCGGGGAGGGCCTACGAGCAGTACTTC.

This clone has only one observation. Distinct nucleotide sequences in the sample also encode this CDR3. The V and J genes are TRBV9 and TRBJ1-2; D is possibly TRBD1 (5 bases). The CDR3 has 14 residues. V shed 0 bases and J shed 5 bases, with 11 bases lying between them. Germline lookup yields CDR1 SGDLS and CDR2 YYNGEE. The CDR3: CASSVGEGAYGYTF. The CDR3, as DNA: TGTGCCAGCAGCGTAGGGGAAGGGGCGTATGGCTACACCTTC.

The chain carries TRBV3-1 (or the pseudogene TRBV3-2) and TRBJ1-2, with 7 bases lining up with TRBD1. Germline assignment: CDR1 LGHDT and CDR2 YNNKEL (reference sequence). With 3 bases clipped from V and 1 base from J, the junction kept 2 bases outside the gene matches. CDR3 size: 14 residues. CDR3 nucleotides: TGTGCCAGCAGCCAGGGACAGAATAACTATGGCTACACCTTC. This codes for CASSQGQNNYGYTF.

The chain combines TRBV18 with TRBJ2-1; the D gene is possibly TRBD1 (6 bases). Germline values: CDR1 KGHSH, CDR2 LQKENI. The length of the CDR3 is 14 residues. V dropped 3 bases and J dropped 6 bases, with 12 bases sitting between them. DNA of the CDR3: TGTGCCAGCTCACCCATGGGGGCGGGCAATGAGCAGTTCTTC. Protein: CASSPMGAGNEQFF. The whole variable domain, filled in from reference TRBV18 and TRBJ2-1, reads NAGVMQNPRHLVRRRGQEARLRCSPMKGHSHVYWYRQLPEEGLKFMVYLQKENIIDESGMPKERFSAEFPKEGPSILRIQQVVRGDSAAYFCASSPMGAGNEQFFGPGTRLTVL.

The rearrangement uses TRBV7-9 and TRBJ1-2; the match to TRBD1 covers 8 bases. The CDR3 extends over 17 amino acids. From germline, CDR1 is SEHNR and CDR2 FQNEAQ (reference sequence). V gave up 1 base and J gave up 0 bases; unmatched junction bases: 7. The CDR3 DNA reads TGTGCCAGCAGCTTAGTTGGCAGGGGGCCAGCTAACTATGGCTACACCTTC. Translation: CASSLVGRGPANYGYTF.

This clone occurred once. The rearrangement joins TRBV6-5 to TRBJ1-4; weak D call: TRBD1 (5 bases). Germline CDR1 MNHEY, CDR2 SVGAGI. This CDR3 is built from 15 residues. The V end lost 4 bases, the J end lost 6 bases, and 15 bases lay between the germline ends. DNA of the CDR3: TGTGCCAGCAGTTCCCGGGGAGGGGTTCATGAAAAACTGTTTTTT. This codes for CASSSRGGVHEKLFF.

This clone occurred a few times. The chain combines TRBV19 with TRBJ2-1, with TRBD1 matching 7 bases. This CDR3 is 14 amino acids long. Per germline, CDR1 LNHDA and CDR2 SQIVND (reference sequence). V lost 3 bases and J lost 4; bases outside the gene matches: 3. CDR3 DNA: TGTGCCAGTAGTATGGGGACAGAGTACAATGAGCAGTTCTTC. It translates to CASSMGTEYNEQFF.

The rearrangement joins TRBV9 to TRBJ2-1; 7 nucleotides agree with TRBD2. Germline V gene sequence: CDR1 SGDLS, CDR2 YYNGEE. Germline trimming cut 6 bases from V and 9 bases from J; bases unmatched to any gene: 21. This CDR3 comprises 17 residues. CDR3 sequence reads: CASTPEVWGGALGEQFF. CDR3 coding DNA: TGTGCCAGCACCCCTGAGGTTTGGGGAGGGGCCCTAGGTGAGCAGTTCTTC.

J is TRBJ2-7 and V is TRBV30; maybe TRBD1 (5 bases). This CDR3 has 12 amino acids. The V gene's germline CDR1 is GTSNPN and CDR2 SVGIG (reference sequence). V dropped 7 bases and J dropped 4 bases, with 14 bases sitting between them. The CDR3 DNA sequence: TGTGCCTCTACCAGGGATTTATACGAGCAGTACTTC. This sequence encodes CASTRDLYEQYF.

This chain connects TRBV5-1 to TRBJ2-3; 11 nucleotides line up with TRBD1. Germline V gene data show CDR1 as SGHRS and CDR2 as YFSETQ. The CDR3 covers 14 residues. With 4 bases clipped from V and 5 bases from J, the junction kept 3 bases outside the gene matches. The CDR3 DNA sequence: TGCGCCAGCAGCGGACAGGGGGCGCAAGATACGCAGTATTTT. This sequence encodes CASSGQGAQDTQYF.

The chain has TRBV29-1 and TRBJ2-1; 7 bases are a match to TRBD2. V was clipped by 3 bases and J by 8 bases; unmatched bases: 22. The CDR3 sequence is 18 residues long. Germline loops: CDR1 SQVTM, CDR2 ANQGSEA. Here the CDR3 DNA reads TGCAGCGTTGATCGGGGAGCTCGTGTGCGGGAGAACGTCGATGAGCAGTTCTTC. Translation gives CSVDRGARVRENVDEQFF.

J is TRBJ1-2 and V is TRBV7-2; unclear D gene. CDR3 size: 18 residues. Germline CDR1 and CDR2: SGHTA and FQGNSA. Trimming removed 0 bases at V and 7 bases at J, with 24 bases between. CDR3 sequence (DNA): TGTGCCAGCAGCTTAGCGTCGGGAAGCGTCGACTTTCTCGGTGGCTACACCTTC. As protein: CASSLASGSVDFLGGYTF.

V and J are TRBV11-2 and TRBJ2-3; possibly TRBD2 for D (6 bases). V was trimmed by 4 bases and J by 1 base, leaving 12 bases between them. This CDR3 contains 15 residues. The germline V gene has CDR1 SGHAT and CDR2 FQNNGV. The CDR3 sequence is CASSWEVRGTDTQYF. The CDR3 DNA sequence: TGTGCCAGCAGCTGGGAGGTGAGGGGCACAGATACGCAGTATTTT.

The rearrangement uses TRBV29-1 and TRBJ1-1; tentatively, D is TRBD1 (6 bases). The length of the CDR3 is 13 residues. V shed 7 bases and J shed 0 bases, with 12 bases lying between them. CDR1 is SQVTM and CDR2 is ANQGSEA in the germline V gene. CDR3 sequence reads: CSAGTPMNTEAFF. For the CDR3, the DNA is TGCAGCGCCGGGACACCGATGAACACTGAAGCTTTCTTT. The full variable domain, completed using reference TRBV29-1 and TRBJ1-1, is SAVISQKPSRDICQRGTSLTIQCQVDSQVTMMFWYRQQPGQSLTLIATANQGSEATYESGFVIDKFPISRPNLTFSTLTVSNMSPEDSSIYLCSAGTPMNTEAFFGQGTRLTVV.

This clone showed up just once. CDR3 sequence (DNA): TGTGCCAGCTTGGGCGGGTTCACAGATACGCAGTATTTT. It is translated as CASLGGFTDTQYF. The rearrangement uses TRBV7-9 and TRBJ2-3, with D possibly being TRBD2 (5 bases). Germline CDR1 is SEHNR and CDR2 is FQNEAQ (reference sequence). The V end lost 8 bases, the J end lost 2 bases, and 11 bases lay between the germline ends. The CDR3 consists of 13 residues.